The clone carrying this T cell receptor beta chain was observed many times. Its specificity is unknown. With 4 bases removed from V and 7 bases from J, the gap between germline ends came to 13 bases. The germline V gene encodes CDR1 MNHEY and CDR2 SMNVEV (reference sequence). CDR3 size: 14 residues. Prior to thyroid surgery, none of the patients had received any treatment. These data belong to a study of metastatic and nonmetastatic thyroid tumors. Overall study findings and caveats: Across blood and tumor, TCR beta diversity in malignant thyroid tumors was reportedly significantly higher than in benign nodules.

Via MiXCR, TCRdb re-called the PCR reads. The data hold approximately 17,000 clones, with approximately 17% observed a single time. The rearrangement links TRBV27 to TRBJ1-4; D is uncertain. This TCR was recovered from a male donor with papillary thyroid cancer or a benign thyroid nodule (not recorded which). Some clones in this sample may be carry-over from other donors' samples. Sequencing was performed on blood. This CDR3 reads CASSSTTSVEKLFF. In DNA, the CDR3 is TGTGCCAGCAGTTCCACCACCTCAGTTGAAAAACTGTTTTTT. Supplemented by reference TRBV27 and TRBJ1-4, the full variable domain reads EAQVTQNPRYLITVTGKKLTVTCSQNMNHEYMSWYRQDPGLGLRQIYYSMNVEVTDKGDVPEGYKVSRKEKRNFPLILESPSPNQTSLYFCASSSTTSVEKLFFGSGTQLSVL.